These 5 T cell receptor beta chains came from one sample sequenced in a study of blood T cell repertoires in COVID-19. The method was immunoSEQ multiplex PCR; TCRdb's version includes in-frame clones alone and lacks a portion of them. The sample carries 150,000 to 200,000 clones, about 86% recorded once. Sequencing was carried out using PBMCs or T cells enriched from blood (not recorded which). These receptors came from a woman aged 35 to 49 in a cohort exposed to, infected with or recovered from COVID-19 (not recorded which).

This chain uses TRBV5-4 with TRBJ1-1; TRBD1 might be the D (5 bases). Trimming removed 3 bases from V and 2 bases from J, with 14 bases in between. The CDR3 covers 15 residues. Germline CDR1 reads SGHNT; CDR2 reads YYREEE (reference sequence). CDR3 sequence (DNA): TGTGCCAGCAGCTGGGGAAGGACAAAAAACACTGAAGCTTTCTTT. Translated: CASSWGRTKNTEAFF.

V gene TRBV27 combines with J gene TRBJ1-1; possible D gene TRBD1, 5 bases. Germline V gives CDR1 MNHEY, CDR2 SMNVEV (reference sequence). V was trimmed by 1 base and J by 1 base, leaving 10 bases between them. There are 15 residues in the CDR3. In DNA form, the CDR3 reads TGTGCCAGCAGTTTATTTTCCAGGGCGAACACTGAAGCTTTCTTT. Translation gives CASSLFSRANTEAFF.

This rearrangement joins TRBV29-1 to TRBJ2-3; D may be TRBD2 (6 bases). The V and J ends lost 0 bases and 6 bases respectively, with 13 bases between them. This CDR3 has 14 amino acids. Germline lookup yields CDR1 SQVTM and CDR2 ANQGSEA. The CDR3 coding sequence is TGCAGCGTTGAAGATCACGGGGGTTCGGATACGCAGTATTTT. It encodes CSVEDHGGSDTQYF.

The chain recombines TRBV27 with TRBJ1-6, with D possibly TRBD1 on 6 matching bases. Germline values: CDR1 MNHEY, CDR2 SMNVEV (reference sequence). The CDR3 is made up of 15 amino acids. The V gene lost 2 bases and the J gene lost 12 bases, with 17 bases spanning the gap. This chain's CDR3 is CASSLRGTPKEPLHF. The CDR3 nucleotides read TGTGCCAGCAGTTTAAGGGGGACACCCAAGGAACCCCTCCACTTT.

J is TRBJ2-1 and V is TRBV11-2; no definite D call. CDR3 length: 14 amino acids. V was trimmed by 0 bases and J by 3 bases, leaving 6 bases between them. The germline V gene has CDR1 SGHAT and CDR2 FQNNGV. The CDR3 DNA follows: TGTGCCAGCAGCTTAGAGGGCAGCTACAATGAGCAGTTCTTC. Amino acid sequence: CASSLEGSYNEQFF.